In this sample, the clone carrying this TCR beta chain turned up many times. Its antigen is unknown. The sample originates from a study of human T cells and chemical hapten exposure. Turning to the study itself: There were weekly diphenylcyclopropenone doses to the scalp for patients throughout the roughly 24-week study.

Overall study results and limits: Expanded TCR sets contained significantly more large CDR3 similarity clusters than controls. There was no change with DPC sensitization in TCRs above 1 in 1000 frequency.

J lost 6 bases, V lost 3 bases, and 6 bases had no gene match. Germline loops: CDR1 DFQATT, CDR2 SNEGSKA (reference sequence). The CDR3 contains 13 residues. The time point denotes: patch test 2, 6 weeks after DPC sensitization. Specified treatment: therapeutic diphenylcyclopropenone sensitization with weekly scalp DPC. For the library, individual cDNA molecules each received unique molecular identifiers. TCRdb re-derived calls from the RACE reads in MiXCR, one entry per CDR3 protein. The sample records under 100,000 distinct CDR3 sequences, 10% to 12% being singletons. The sequence was collected from a middle-aged woman with alopecia areata. Some clones in this sample may be carry-over from other donors' samples. The chain recombines TRBV20-1 with TRBJ2-3; 7 nucleotides match TRBD2. This specimen consisted of whole blood, obtained in connection with sensitization to the hapten diphenylcyclopropenone (DPC). The CDR3 loop reads CSASSSGPDTQYF. The CDR3 coding sequence is TGCAGTGCTAGCTCTAGCGGCCCCGATACGCAGTATTTT.